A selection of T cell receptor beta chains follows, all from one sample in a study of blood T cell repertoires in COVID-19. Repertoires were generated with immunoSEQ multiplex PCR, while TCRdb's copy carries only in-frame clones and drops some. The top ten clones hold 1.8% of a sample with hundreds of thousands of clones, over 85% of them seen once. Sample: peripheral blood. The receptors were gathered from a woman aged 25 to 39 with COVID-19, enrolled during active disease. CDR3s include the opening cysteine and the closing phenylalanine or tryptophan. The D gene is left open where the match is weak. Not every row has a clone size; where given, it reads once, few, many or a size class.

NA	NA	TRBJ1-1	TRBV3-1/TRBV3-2	TGTGCCAGCAGCCCCGGGGACATTTACACTGAAGCTTTCTTT	CASSPGDIYTEAFF
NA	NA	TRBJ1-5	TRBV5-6	TGTGCCAGCAGCTTACAGGGAGGCAATCAGCCCCAGCATTTT	CASSLQGGNQPQHF
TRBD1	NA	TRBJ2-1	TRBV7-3	TGTGCCAGCAGCTTAATTACAGGGGATGAGCAGTTCTTC	CASSLITGDEQFF
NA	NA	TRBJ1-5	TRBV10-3	TGTGCCACCGGGGGGTCGAATCAGCCCCAGCATTTT	CATGGSNQPQHF
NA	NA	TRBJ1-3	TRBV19	TGTGCCAGTACTCAACTAAGGGAGACAGGAGCCTCTGGAAACACCATATATTTT	CASTQLRETGASGNTIYF
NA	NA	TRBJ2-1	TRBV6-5	TGTGCCAGCAGTTACCTGTCGGGGGCCTACAATGAGCAGTTCTTC	CASSYLSGAYNEQFF
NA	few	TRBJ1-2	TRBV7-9	TGTGCCAGCAGCTGGCGGGACTACAAAGGGGAAAACTATTATGGCTACACCTTC	CASSWRDYKGENYYGYTF
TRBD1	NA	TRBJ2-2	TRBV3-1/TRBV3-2	TGTGCCAGCAGCCTCCAGGGGGCCGGGGAGCTGTTTTTT	CASSLQGAGELFF
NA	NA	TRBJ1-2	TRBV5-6	TGTGCCAGCAGCTTGGCCGCCGGTCGCACCTCTAACTATGGCTACACCTTC	CASSLAAGRTSNYGYTF
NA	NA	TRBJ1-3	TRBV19	TGTGCCAGTAGTATCGTGAACACAGGGACTGGAAACACCATATATTTT	CASSIVNTGTGNTIYF
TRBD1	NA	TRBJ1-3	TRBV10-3	TGTGCCACCGGGGACAGAACAAACTCTGGAAACACCATATATTTT	CATGDRTNSGNTIYF
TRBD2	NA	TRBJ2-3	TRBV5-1	TGCGCCAGCACCCTAGCGGGGGGGCCGAGCACAGATACGCAGTATTTT	CASTLAGGPSTDTQYF
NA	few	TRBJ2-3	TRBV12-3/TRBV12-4	TGTGCCAGCAGACGTGGGGCCACAGATACGCAGTATTTT	CASRRGATDTQYF
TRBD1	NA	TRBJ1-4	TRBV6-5	TGTGCCACCCTACGACAGGGGGAGCCGGAAAAACTGTTTTTT	CATLRQGEPEKLFF
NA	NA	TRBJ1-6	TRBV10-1	TGCGCCAGCAGAGAAGACCGACAGACTAATTCACCCCTCCACTTT	CASREDRQTNSPLHF
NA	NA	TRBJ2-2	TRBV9	TGTGCCAGCAGCGACGGGATGACGCGGAGATCCGGGGAGCTGTTTTTT	CASSDGMTRRSGELFF
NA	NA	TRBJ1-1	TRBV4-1	TGCGCCAGCAGCCCGGGTGGAGACACTGAAGCTTTCTTT	CASSPGGDTEAFF
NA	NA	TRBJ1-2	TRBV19	TGTGCCAGTAGTACCACAGACAACTATGGCTACACCTTC	CASSTTDNYGYTF
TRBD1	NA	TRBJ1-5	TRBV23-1	TGCGCCAGCAGTCTCCGGAGGGGGCGGACGAGCAATCAGCCCCAGCATTTT	CASSLRRGRTSNQPQHF
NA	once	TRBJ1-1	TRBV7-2	TGTGCCAGCAGCTTAGTGATAGAAATGAACACTGAAGCTTTCTTT	CASSLVIEMNTEAFF
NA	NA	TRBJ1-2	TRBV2	TGTGCCAGCACCCAAGCCGGGGTGAGGAACACCTTC	CASTQAGVRNTF
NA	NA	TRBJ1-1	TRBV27	TGTGCCAGCAGTTTATTTCCCCCGGCGGGTGAAGCTTTCTTT	CASSLFPPAGEAFF
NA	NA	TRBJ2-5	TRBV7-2	TGTGCCAGCAGCTTTATTAGCTTGGAGACCCAGTACTTC	CASSFISLETQYF
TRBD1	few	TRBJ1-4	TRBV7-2	TGTGCCAGCAGCTTAGTGAGACAGGGAGGTGAAAAACTGTTTTTT	CASSLVRQGGEKLFF
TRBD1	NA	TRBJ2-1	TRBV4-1	TGCGCCAGCAGCCAAGATAGAAGGGGGCCCGTCAATGAGCAGTTCTTC	CASSQDRRGPVNEQFF
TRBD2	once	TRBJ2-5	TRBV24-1	TGTGCCACCAGTGATAGGACTAGCTCAGAGACCCAGTACTTC	CATSDRTSSETQYF
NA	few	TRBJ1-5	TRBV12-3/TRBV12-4	TGTGCCAGCAGTTTTTCTGGAGCCCAGCATTTT	CASSFSGAQHF
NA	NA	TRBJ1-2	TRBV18	TGTGCCAGCTCACCGAGGGGGTCAGATGGCTACACCTTC	CASSPRGSDGYTF
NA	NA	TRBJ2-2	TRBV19	TGTGCCAGTAGTATTCCAGGGTCCGCGATCACCGGGGAGCTGTTTTTT	CASSIPGSAITGELFF
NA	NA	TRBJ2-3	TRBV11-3	TGTGCCAGCAGCCGGAGGACAGACGCAGATACGCAGTATTTT	CASSRRTDADTQYF
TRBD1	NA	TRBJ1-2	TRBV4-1	TGCGCCAGCAGCCAATCACCGGGACAGGGAAACTATGGCTACACCTTC	CASSQSPGQGNYGYTF
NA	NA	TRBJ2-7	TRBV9	TGTGCCAGCAGCCCCGGAGGCAGGGGATTTGGATACGAGCAGTACTTC	CASSPGGRGFGYEQYF
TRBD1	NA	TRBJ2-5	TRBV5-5	TGTGCCAGCAGCTTGTGGACAGGCCAAGAGACCCAGTACTTC	CASSLWTGQETQYF
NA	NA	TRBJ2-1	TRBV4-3	TGCGCCAGCAGCCAGGTACCTAGTGCGGCCGAGCAGTTCTTC	CASSQVPSAAEQFF
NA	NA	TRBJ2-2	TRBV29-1	TGCAGCGTTCGGATCAGGGAGGCCGGGGAGCTGTTTTTT	CSVRIREAGELFF
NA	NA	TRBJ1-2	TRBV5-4	TGTGCCAGCAGCTTCCCAGATCACCATGGCTACACCTTC	CASSFPDHHGYTF
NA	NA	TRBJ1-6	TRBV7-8	TGTGCCAGCAGCTTAGTAGCGGAAAGGGCTAATTCACCCCTCCACTTT	CASSLVAERANSPLHF
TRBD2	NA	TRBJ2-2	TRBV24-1	TGTGCCTTCGGAGCGGGGGGCGGCGGGGAGCTGTTTTTT	CAFGAGGGGELFF
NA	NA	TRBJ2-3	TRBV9	TGTGCCAGCAGCCCATTAAGTGGGGCTAGCACAGATACGCAGTATTTT	CASSPLSGASTDTQYF
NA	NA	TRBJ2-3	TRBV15	TGTGCCACCAGGGGCCAGAGCACAGATACGCAGTATTTT	CATRGQSTDTQYF
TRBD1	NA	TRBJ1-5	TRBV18	TGTGCCAGCTCACCGACAGGGGGCGGCAATCAGCCCCAGCATTTT	CASSPTGGGNQPQHF
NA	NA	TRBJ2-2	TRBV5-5	TGTGCCAGCAGCCCCAGGGCCGGGGAGCTGTTTTTT	CASSPRAGELFF
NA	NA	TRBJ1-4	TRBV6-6	TGTGCCAGCAGTTTCGACGGACGGGAAAATGAAAAACTGTTTTTT	CASSFDGRENEKLFF
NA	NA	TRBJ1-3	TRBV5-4	TGTGCCAGCAGCTTGACCGGGGAGGAGAACACCATATATTTT	CASSLTGEENTIYF
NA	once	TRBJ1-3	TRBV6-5	TGTGCCAGCAGTCCTACCGTTGGCTCTGGAAACACCATATATTTT	CASSPTVGSGNTIYF
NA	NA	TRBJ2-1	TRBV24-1	TGTGCCACCAGTGATTTAGGGACTGGCAATGAGCAGTTCTTC	CATSDLGTGNEQFF
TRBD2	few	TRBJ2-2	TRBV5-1	TGCGCCAGCACCCCACTAGCGGGGGGGCATATCGGGGAGCTGTTTTTT	CASTPLAGGHIGELFF
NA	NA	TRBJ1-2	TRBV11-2	TGTGCCAGCAGCTTAGGTTCCCAAAACTATGGCTACACCTTC	CASSLGSQNYGYTF
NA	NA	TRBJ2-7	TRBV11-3	TGTGCCAGCAGCTCTCTTTCAGGAGGATACGAGCAGTACTTC	CASSSLSGGYEQYF
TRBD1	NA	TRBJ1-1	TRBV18	TGTGCCAGCTCACTTACAGGGGGCACGAGGAACACTGAAGCTTTCTTT	CASSLTGGTRNTEAFF
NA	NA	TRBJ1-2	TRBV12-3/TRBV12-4	TGTGCCAGCAGTTTTATCGGTAACTATGGCTACACCTTC	CASSFIGNYGYTF
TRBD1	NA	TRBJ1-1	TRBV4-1	TGCGCCAGCAGCTTAGACACCGGGACAGGGGGCACTGAAGCTTTCTTT	CASSLDTGTGGTEAFF
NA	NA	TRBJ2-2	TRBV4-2	TGTGCCAGCAGCCAAAGCGCCGGGGAGCTGTTTTTT	CASSQSAGELFF
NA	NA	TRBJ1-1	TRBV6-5	TGTGCCAGCAGTTTCCCAGGTACCTATGAAGCTTTCTTT	CASSFPGTYEAFF
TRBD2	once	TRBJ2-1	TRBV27	TGTGCCAGCAGTTTCGACGGGGGGAATGAGCAGTTCTTC	CASSFDGGNEQFF
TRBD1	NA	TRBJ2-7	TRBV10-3	TGTGCCATCAGTGGGACAGGAGCCTACGAGCAGTACTTC	CAISGTGAYEQYF